This passage covers 6 T cell receptor beta chains from one sample sequenced in a study of blood T cell repertoires in COVID-19. Some clones are missing from TCRdb's copy, which holds only in-frame ones; the method was immunoSEQ multiplex PCR. The table has 100,000 to 150,000 clones, around nine tenths seen once. The sample comprised peripheral blood. The receptors stem from a woman aged 45-59 years with acute or convalescent COVID-19.

The genes are TRBV5-1 and TRBJ1-1; D uncertain. Deletions cut 1 base from V and 5 bases from J, with 15 bases between. CDR1 is SGHRS, CDR2 YFSETQ, per germline. The CDR3 consists of 15 residues. The CDR3: CASSLLGRGDTEAFF. The CDR3 DNA sequence: TGCGCCAGCAGCTTGCTGGGCCGGGGAGATACTGAAGCTTTCTTT.

This clone occurred once. The genes are TRBV10-3 and TRBJ2-2; D not certain. There are 14 residues in the CDR3. Per the germline V gene, CDR1 is ENHRY and CDR2 is SYGVKD. Trimming removed 3 bases from V and 2 bases from J, with 7 bases in between. The CDR3 DNA reads as TGTGCCATCAGTGACCAATTTAACACCGGGGAGCTGTTTTTT. Protein product: CAISDQFNTGELFF.

This sequence joins TRBV7-8 and TRBJ1-3; TRBD1 is a possible D gene (5 bases). CDR3 length: 16 amino acids. Trimming took off 1 base at V and 1 base at J, with 11 bases between the two ends. CDR1 SGHVS and CDR2 FQNEAQ come from the germline V gene. In DNA form, the CDR3 reads TGTGCCAGCAGCTTAGGCAGGGCCGGATCTGGAAACACCATATATTTT. Translation: CASSLGRAGSGNTIYF.

The chain uses TRBV5-6 and TRBJ1-5, with D uncertain. This CDR3 comprises 13 residues. CDR1 and CDR2 (germline): SGHDT, YYEEEE. The V end was cut by 1 base, the J end by 5 bases, with 7 bases between. This CDR3 is CASSLRGHQPQHF. DNA of the CDR3: TGTGCCAGCAGCTTGAGAGGGCATCAGCCCCAGCATTTT. The complete variable domain, with remaining parts taken from reference TRBV5-6 and TRBJ1-5, reads DAGVTQSPTHLIKTRGQQVTLRCSPKSGHDTVSWYQQALGQGPQFIFQYYEEEERQRGNFPDRFSGHQFPNYSSELNVNALLLGDSALYLCASSLRGHQPQHFGDGTRLSIL.

The rearrangement links TRBV5-1 to TRBJ2-1, with D hard to call. The V end lost 4 bases, the J end lost 5 bases, and 13 bases lay between the germline ends. From germline, CDR1 is SGHRS and CDR2 YFSETQ. CDR3 size: 14 residues. The CDR3 loop is CASSPRTGNNEQFF. The CDR3 coding sequence is TGCGCCAGCAGCCCGCGAACGGGTAACAATGAGCAGTTCTTC.

This chain uses TRBV30 with TRBJ2-3, with 13 bases identical to TRBD2. CDR3 length: 14 residues. Germline-derived CDR1 and CDR2 are GTSNPN and SVGIG (reference sequence). V gave up 7 bases and J gave up 2 bases; unmatched junction bases: 3. CDR3 sequence reads: CAYTSGRDTDTQYF. The DNA for the CDR3 is TGTGCCTATACTAGCGGGAGGGACACAGATACGCAGTATTTT.